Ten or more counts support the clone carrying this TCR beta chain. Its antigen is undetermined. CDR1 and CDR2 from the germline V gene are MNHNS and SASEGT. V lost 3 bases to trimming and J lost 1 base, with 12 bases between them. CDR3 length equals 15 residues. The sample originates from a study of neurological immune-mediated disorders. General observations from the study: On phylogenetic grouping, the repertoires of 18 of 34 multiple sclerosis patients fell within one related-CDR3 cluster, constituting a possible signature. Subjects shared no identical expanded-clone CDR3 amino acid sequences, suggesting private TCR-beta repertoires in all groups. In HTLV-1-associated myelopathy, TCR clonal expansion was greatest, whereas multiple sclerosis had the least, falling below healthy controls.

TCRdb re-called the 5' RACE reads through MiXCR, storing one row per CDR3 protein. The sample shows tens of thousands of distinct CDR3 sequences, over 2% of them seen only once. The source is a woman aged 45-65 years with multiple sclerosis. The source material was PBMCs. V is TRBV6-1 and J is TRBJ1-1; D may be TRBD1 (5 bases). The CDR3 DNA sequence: TGTGCCAGCAGTGAGGGCCGTGGACAGAACACTGAAGCTTTCTTT. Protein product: CASSEGRGQNTEAFF.